A single sample gave rise to the 22 T cell receptor beta chains below, sequenced in a study of blood T cell repertoires in COVID-19. Measured with immunoSEQ multiplex PCR; TCRdb has only the in-frame clones, and not every one. The table has 95,000 to 110,000 clones, about 90% seen once. The sequenced material came from peripheral blood. The receptor set was obtained from a man aged 50 or older in a cohort sampled during active COVID-19.

V usage is TRBV19 and J usage is TRBJ2-3; 9 bases map to TRBD2. J lost 6 bases, V lost 9 bases, and 10 bases had no gene match. CDR1 is LNHDA, CDR2 SQIVND, per germline (reference sequence). There are 14 residues in the CDR3. CDR3 sequence reads: CASRTGTSRDTQYF. The CDR3 bases are TGTGCCAGCCGAACCGGGACTAGCCGGGATACGCAGTATTTT. The variable domain in full, completed from reference TRBV19 and TRBJ2-3, reads DGGITQSPKYLFRKEGQNVTLSCEQNLNHDAMYWYRQDPGQGLRLIYYSQIVNDFQKGDIAEGYSVSREKKESFPLTVTSAQKNPTAFYLCASRTGTSRDTQYFGPGTRLTVL.

The chain has TRBV11-3 and TRBJ1-1; D not resolved. Germline lookup yields CDR1 SGHNT and CDR2 YENEEA. The CDR3 is 13 residues long. The V end was cut by 5 bases, the J end by 4 bases, with 11 bases between. CDR3 sequence: CASSQGVSTEAFF. The CDR3 DNA is TGTGCCAGCAGCCAAGGAGTAAGCACTGAAGCTTTCTTT.

Comment on this clone: A junction boundary mismatches the germline segment, possibly from a read error. The identical CDR3 is also encoded by other nucleotide sequences in the sample. J is TRBJ1-5 and V is TRBV11-2; no definite D call. Germline V gene data show CDR1 as SGHAT and CDR2 as FQNNGV. This CDR3 contains 15 residues. In DNA form, the CDR3 reads TGTGCCAGCAGCTCGCGTCCCGGGAGCAATCAGCCCCAACATTTT. Translating gives CASSSRPGSNQPQHF.

This chain joins TRBV5-5 and TRBJ1-6; maybe TRBD1 (5 bases). The CDR3 spans 16 residues. Trimming stripped 0 bases from V and 10 bases from J, with 17 bases between. Germline CDR1 and CDR2: SGHKS and YYEKEE (reference sequence). The CDR3 is CASSLGPPGSGSPLHF. The CDR3 DNA is TGTGCCAGCAGCTTGGGACCCCCAGGGTCCGGATCACCCCTCCACTTT.

This chain joins TRBV18 and TRBJ1-6; 11 bases align to TRBD1. The J segment lost 11 bases and the V segment lost 3 bases, leaving 9 bases of the junction unmatched. This CDR3 has 16 residues. Germline V gives CDR1 KGHSH, CDR2 LQKENI. The CDR3 nucleotides read TGTGCCAGCTCACCGTCACCGGACAGGGGGCGCGCACCCCTCCACTTT. This sequence encodes CASSPSPDRGRAPLHF.

This chain joins TRBV29-1 and TRBJ1-2; possibly TRBD1 for D (5 bases). Deletions cut 1 base from V and 2 bases from J, with 8 bases between. The CDR3 is 13 residues long. Germline lookup yields CDR1 SQVTM and CDR2 ANQGSEA. In nucleotides, the CDR3 is TGCAGCGTTGAAGGGGGGGGAAACTATGGCTACACCTTC. Its translation is CSVEGGGNYGYTF.

This chain links TRBV3-1 (or the pseudogene TRBV3-2) with TRBJ2-7; tentative D call: TRBD1 (5 bases). The CDR3 spans 15 residues. Deletions cut 4 bases from V and 0 bases from J, with 13 bases between. The germline V gene has CDR1 LGHDT and CDR2 YNNKEL (reference sequence). The CDR3 region has the DNA TGTGCCAGCAGCCCCTTCTGGGGCAGCTCCTACGAGCAGTACTTC. The encoded protein is CASSPFWGSSYEQYF.

A single count supports this clone. The chain has TRBV21-1 and TRBJ2-7; no DNA check was done on the table's D call, TRBD1. TRBV21-1 is a listed pseudogene. This CDR3 region has 12 residues. DNA for the CDR3: TGTGCCAGCAGCTCAGGGGGCGTCAGCCCCACCGTC. Translating it yields CASSSGGVSPTV.

The chain joins TRBV28 to TRBJ1-1, with D perhaps matching TRBD1 (5 bases). The V end lost 2 bases, the J end lost 3 bases, and 10 bases lay between the germline ends. This CDR3 is built from 14 residues. Germline CDR1 is MDHEN and CDR2 is SYDVKM. In DNA, the CDR3 is TGTGCCAGCAGTTTACCAGGGAGGGACACTGAAGCTTTCTTT. Translating it yields CASSLPGRDTEAFF.

This chain connects TRBV5-1 to TRBJ2-5, with D possibly being TRBD2 (6 bases). V dropped 5 bases and J dropped 5 bases, with 19 bases sitting between them. The CDR3 runs 15 residues. Looked up from germline, CDR1 is SGHRS and CDR2 is YFSETQ. CDR3 DNA: TGCGCCAGCAGTGCGGGAATTGAGTTTTGGGAGACCCAGTACTTC. Encoded protein: CASSAGIEFWETQYF.

This rearrangement joins TRBV28 to TRBJ2-2, with D maybe TRBD2 (6 bases). The CDR3 is made up of 14 amino acids. The V gene's germline CDR1 is MDHEN and CDR2 SYDVKM. The germline V and J ends were trimmed by 6 bases and 7 bases, with 15 bases remaining between them. The CDR3 here is CASRRTSLGGELFF. In DNA, the CDR3 is TGTGCCAGCAGACGAACTAGCTTGGGCGGGGAGCTGTTTTTT.

The chain couples TRBV29-1 to TRBJ2-7; D is perhaps TRBD2 (7 bases). Trimming removed 7 bases from V and 0 bases from J, with 19 bases in between. The CDR3 length is 15 residues. Germline CDR1 and CDR2: SQVTM and ANQGSEA. This CDR3 is CSAAGGGGSSYEQYF. The CDR3 region has the DNA TGCAGCGCCGCTGGGGGGGGCGGGAGCTCCTACGAGCAGTACTTC.

This chain connects TRBV3-1 (or the pseudogene TRBV3-2) to TRBJ2-1, with a weak D call TRBD2 (6 bases). Trimming removed 4 bases from V and 9 bases from J, with 13 bases in between. Germline CDR1 and CDR2: LGHDT and YNNKEL (reference sequence). The CDR3 spans 13 residues. The CDR3 loop is CASSPAGRGEQFF. As DNA, the CDR3 is TGTGCCAGCAGCCCGGCGGGGCGGGGTGAGCAGTTCTTC.

This chain links TRBV12-1 with TRBJ2-7; no check of the table's D call, TRBD2, against the DNA was made. TRBV12-1 is flagged as a pseudogene. The CDR3 runs to 17 residues. In DNA form, the CDR3 reads TGTGCCAGCAGCCTTAGGCGACTAGCGGCACCGGGGCACGAGCAGTACGTC. Amino acid sequence: CASSLRRLAAPGHEQYV.

CDR3 protein: CASSLDWAANSPLHF. The CDR3 coding sequence is TGTGCCAGCAGCTTAGATTGGGCAGCCAATTCACCCCTCCACTTT. The V call is TRBV7-2, the J call TRBJ1-6, with no clear D. The CDR3 consists of 15 residues. V was trimmed by 1 base and J by 7 bases, leaving 11 bases between them. Looked up from germline, CDR1 is SGHTA and CDR2 is FQGNSA.

The J gene is TRBJ2-3, the V gene TRBV5-5, with TRBD1 identical over 11 bases. V was clipped by 2 bases and J by 5 bases; unmatched bases: 7. The CDR3 extends over 16 amino acids. Germline CDR1 reads SGHKS; CDR2 reads YYEKEE (reference sequence). CDR3 sequence: CASSFNVGTGGDTQYF. The CDR3 DNA reads TGTGCCAGCAGCTTTAACGTAGGGACAGGGGGAGATACGCAGTATTTT.

This rearrangement joins TRBV7-3 to TRBJ1-1; 9 bases fit TRBD1. Germline CDR1 SGHTA, CDR2 FQGTGA. Trimming cost V 4 bases and J 8 bases; bases outside gene matches: 5. This CDR3 is built from 13 residues. The CDR3 coding sequence is TGTGCCAGCAGCTCGACAGGGGGTGGGGAAGCTTTCTTT. Its protein product is CASSSTGGGEAFF.

The chain joins TRBV5-8 to TRBJ2-6; D gene uncertain. The CDR3 spans 16 residues. Trimming left V 2 bases short and J 1 base short, with 10 bases between. The germline CDR1 and CDR2 sequences are SGHTS and YDEGEE. In DNA form, the CDR3 reads TGTGCCAGCAGCTTCCCCCCCAGATCTGGGGCCAACGTCCTGACTTTC. This sequence encodes CASSFPPRSGANVLTF.

The chain combines TRBV29-1 with TRBJ1-1, with D possibly being TRBD1 (5 bases). The CDR3 has 12 amino acids. V lost 3 bases, J lost 3 bases, and 8 bases lay in between. Germline V lookup: CDR1 SQVTM, CDR2 ANQGSEA. CDR3: CSVDRADTEAFF. In nucleotides, the CDR3 is TGCAGCGTTGACAGGGCGGACACTGAAGCTTTCTTT.

The chain employs TRBV12-3 or TRBV12-4 and TRBJ2-2; no definite D call. The V end lost 5 bases, the J end lost 1 base, and 2 bases lay between the germline ends. The CDR3 consists of 12 residues. The CDR3: CASSQNTGELFF. The DNA of the CDR3 is TGTGCCAGCAGTCAGAACACCGGGGAGCTGTTTTTT.

In DNA form, the CDR3 reads TGTGCCAGCAGTGTGACAGGAGGGAACACTGAAGCTTTCTTT. As protein: CASSVTGGNTEAFF. The chain carries TRBV2 and TRBJ1-1; a weak D match, TRBD1 (6 bases). CDR1 and CDR2 (germline): SNHLY, FYNNEI. The V and J ends lost 4 bases and 1 base respectively, with 10 bases between them. This CDR3 is 14 amino acids long.

The rearrangement joins TRBV6-5 to TRBJ1-2, with 12 nucleotides matching TRBD1. In germline, CDR1 is MNHEY, CDR2 SVGAGI. This CDR3 region has 15 residues. Trimming removed 6 bases from V and 5 bases from J; junction bases left unmatched: 7. The CDR3 spells CASSLRDRGPYGYTF. Written as DNA, the CDR3 is TGTGCCAGCAGCCTCCGGGACAGGGGGCCTTATGGCTACACCTTC.